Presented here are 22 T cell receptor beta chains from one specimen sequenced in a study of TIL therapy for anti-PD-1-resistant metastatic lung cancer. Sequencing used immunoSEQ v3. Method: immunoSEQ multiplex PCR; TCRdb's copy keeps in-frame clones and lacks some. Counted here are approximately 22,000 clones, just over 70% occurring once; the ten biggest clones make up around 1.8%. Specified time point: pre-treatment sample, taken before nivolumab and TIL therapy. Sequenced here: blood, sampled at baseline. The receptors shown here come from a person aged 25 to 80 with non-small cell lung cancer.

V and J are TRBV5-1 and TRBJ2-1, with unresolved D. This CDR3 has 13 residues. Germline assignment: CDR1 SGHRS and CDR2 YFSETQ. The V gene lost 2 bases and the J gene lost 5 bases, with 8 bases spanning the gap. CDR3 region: CASSFPPNNEQFF. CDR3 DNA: TGCGCCAGCAGCTTTCCCCCTAACAATGAGCAGTTCTTC.

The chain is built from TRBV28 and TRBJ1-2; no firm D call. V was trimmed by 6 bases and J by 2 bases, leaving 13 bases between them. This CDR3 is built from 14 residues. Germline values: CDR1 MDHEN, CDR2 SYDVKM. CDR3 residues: CASSLTALNYGYTF. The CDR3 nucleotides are TGTGCCAGCAGCCTTACAGCGCTAAACTATGGCTACACCTTC.

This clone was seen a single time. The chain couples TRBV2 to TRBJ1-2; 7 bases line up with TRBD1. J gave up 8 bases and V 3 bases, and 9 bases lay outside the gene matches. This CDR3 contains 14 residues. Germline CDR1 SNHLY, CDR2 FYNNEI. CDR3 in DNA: TGTGCCAGCAGTGAGTTGAGGGGGCGAGTCGGCTACACCTTC. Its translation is CASSELRGRVGYTF. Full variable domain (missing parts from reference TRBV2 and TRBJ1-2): EPEVTQTPSHQVTQMGQEVILRCVPISNHLYFYWYRQILGQKVEFLVSFYNNEISEKSEIFDDQFSVERPDGSNFTLKIRSTKLEDSAMYFCASSELRGRVGYTFGSGTRLTVV.

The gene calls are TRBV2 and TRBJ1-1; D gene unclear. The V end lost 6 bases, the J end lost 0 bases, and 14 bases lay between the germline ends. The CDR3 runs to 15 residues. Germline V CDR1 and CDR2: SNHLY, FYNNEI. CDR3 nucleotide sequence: TGTGCCAGCAGGGACCTAAGGACCATGAACACTGAAGCTTTCTTT. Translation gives CASRDLRTMNTEAFF.

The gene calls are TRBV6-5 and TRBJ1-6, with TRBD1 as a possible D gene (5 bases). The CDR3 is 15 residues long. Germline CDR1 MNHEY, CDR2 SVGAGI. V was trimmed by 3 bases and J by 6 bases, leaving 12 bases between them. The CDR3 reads CASSYEGQPNSPLHF. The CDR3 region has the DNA TGTGCCAGCAGTTATGAAGGACAACCTAATTCACCCCTCCACTTT.

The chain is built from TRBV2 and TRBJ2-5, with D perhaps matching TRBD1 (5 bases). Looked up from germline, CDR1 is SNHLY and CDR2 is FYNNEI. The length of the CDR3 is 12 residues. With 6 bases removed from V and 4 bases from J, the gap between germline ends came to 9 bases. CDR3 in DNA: TGTGCCAGCAGCCAGGGTATAGAGACCCAGTACTTC. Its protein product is CASSQGIETQYF.

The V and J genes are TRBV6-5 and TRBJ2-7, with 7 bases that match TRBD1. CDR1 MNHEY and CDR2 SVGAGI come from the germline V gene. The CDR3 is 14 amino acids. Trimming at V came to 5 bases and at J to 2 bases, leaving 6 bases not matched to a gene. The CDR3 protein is CASSPGQTTYEQYV. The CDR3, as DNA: TGTGCCAGCAGTCCGGGACAGACTACCTACGAGCAGTACGTC.

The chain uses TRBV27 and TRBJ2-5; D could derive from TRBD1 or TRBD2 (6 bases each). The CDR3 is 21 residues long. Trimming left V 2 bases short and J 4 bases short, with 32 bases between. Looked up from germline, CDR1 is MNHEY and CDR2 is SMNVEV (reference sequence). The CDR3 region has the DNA TGTGCCAGCAGTTTAAGGTCCGGAGGGGGGCTTGAGCGGTACTACAGAGAGACCCAGTACTTC. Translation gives CASSLRSGGGLERYYRETQYF.

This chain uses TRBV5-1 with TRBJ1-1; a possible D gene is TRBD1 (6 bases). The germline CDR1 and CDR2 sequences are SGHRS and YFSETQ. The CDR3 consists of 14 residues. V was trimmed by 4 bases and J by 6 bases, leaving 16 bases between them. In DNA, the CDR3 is TGCGCCAGCAGCGCCTCTACAGGGATCTCTGAAGCTTTCTTT. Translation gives CASSASTGISEAFF.

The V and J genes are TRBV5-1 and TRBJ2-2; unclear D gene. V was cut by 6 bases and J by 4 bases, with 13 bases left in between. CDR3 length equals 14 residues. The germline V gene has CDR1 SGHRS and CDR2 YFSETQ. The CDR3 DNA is TGCGCCAGCACGGGCTCTGTAAGCACCGGGGAGCTGTTTTTT. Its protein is CASTGSVSTGELFF.

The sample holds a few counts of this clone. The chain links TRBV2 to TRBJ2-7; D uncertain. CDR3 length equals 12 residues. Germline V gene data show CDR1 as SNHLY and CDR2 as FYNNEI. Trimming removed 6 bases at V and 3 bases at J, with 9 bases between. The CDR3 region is CASRPMGYEQYF. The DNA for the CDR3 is TGTGCCAGCAGACCGATGGGCTACGAGCAGTACTTC.

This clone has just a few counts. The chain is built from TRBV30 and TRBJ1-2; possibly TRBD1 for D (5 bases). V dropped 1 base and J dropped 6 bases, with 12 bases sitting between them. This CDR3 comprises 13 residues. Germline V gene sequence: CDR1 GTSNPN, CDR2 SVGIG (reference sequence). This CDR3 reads CAWSEGRWDGYTF. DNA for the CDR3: TGTGCCTGGAGTGAGGGACGATGGGATGGCTACACCTTC.

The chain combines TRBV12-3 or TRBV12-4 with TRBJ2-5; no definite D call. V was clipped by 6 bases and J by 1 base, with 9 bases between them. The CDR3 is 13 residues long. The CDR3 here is CASSSWGQETQYF. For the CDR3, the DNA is TGTGCCAGCAGCTCCTGGGGCCAAGAGACCCAGTACTTC.

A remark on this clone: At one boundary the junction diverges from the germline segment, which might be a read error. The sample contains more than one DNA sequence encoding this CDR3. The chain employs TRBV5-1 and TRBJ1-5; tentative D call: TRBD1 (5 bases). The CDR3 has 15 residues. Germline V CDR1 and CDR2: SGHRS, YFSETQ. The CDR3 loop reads CASSPGTAMNQPQHF. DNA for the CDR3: TGCGCTAGCAGCCCCGGGACGGCAATGAATCAGCCCCAGCATTTT.

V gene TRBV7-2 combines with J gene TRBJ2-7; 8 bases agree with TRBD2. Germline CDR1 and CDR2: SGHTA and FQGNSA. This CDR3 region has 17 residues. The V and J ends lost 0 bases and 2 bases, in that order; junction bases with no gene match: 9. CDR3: CASSLALSSGATYEQYF. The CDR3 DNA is TGTGCCAGCAGCTTAGCGTTAAGTAGCGGGGCTACCTACGAGCAGTACTTC.

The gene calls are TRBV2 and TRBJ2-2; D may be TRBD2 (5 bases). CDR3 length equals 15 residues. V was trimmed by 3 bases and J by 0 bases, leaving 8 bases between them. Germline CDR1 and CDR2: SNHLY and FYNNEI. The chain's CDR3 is CASSEDGTNTGELFF. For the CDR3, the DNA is TGTGCCAGCAGTGAGGACGGGACGAACACCGGGGAGCTGTTTTTT.

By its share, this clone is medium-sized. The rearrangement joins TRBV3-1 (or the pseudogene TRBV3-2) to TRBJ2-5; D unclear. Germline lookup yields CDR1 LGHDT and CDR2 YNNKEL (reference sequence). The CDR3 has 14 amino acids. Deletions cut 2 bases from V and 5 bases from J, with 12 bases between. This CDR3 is CASSQFVGGETQYF. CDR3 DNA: TGTGCCAGCAGCCAATTCGTCGGCGGTGAGACCCAGTACTTC.

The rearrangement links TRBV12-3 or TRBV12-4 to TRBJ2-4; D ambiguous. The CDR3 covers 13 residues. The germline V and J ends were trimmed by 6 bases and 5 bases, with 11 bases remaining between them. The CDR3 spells CASSPRTQNIQYF. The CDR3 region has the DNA TGTGCCAGCAGCCCGAGGACCCAAAACATTCAGTACTTC.

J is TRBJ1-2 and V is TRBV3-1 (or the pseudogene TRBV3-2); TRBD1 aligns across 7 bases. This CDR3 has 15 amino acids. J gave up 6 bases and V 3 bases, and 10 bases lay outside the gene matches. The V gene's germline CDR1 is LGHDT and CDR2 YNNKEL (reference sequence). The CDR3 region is CASSHRSRDRDGYTF. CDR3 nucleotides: TGTGCCAGCAGCCATAGATCAAGGGACAGAGATGGCTACACCTTC.

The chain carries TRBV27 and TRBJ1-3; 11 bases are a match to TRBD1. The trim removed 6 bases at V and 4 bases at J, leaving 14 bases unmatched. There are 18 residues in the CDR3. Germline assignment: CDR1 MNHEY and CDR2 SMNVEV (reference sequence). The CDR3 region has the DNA TGTGCCAGCAGCGTCAGGGGGGGACAGGGGGTCGGCGGAAACACCATATATTTT. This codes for CASSVRGGQGVGGNTIYF.

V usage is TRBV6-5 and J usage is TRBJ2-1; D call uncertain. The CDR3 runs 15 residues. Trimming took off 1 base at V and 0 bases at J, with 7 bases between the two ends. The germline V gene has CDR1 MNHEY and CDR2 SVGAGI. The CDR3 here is CASSYLRFSYNEQFF. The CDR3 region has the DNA TGTGCCAGCAGTTACTTGAGGTTCTCCTACAATGAGCAGTTCTTC.

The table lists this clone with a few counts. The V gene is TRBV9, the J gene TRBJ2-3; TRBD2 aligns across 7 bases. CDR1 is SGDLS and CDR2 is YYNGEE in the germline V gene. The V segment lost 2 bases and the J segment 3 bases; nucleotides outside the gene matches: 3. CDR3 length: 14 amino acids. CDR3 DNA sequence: TGTGCCAGCAGCGTTGGGACTACGACAGATACGCAGTATTTT. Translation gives CASSVGTTTDTQYF.